The present entry profiles one TCR beta chain with its context. Its antigen is still unknown. No clone much larger than this one lies a single base away; base qualities are absent. Libraries came from 5' RACE. Data came from an Illumina HiSeq 2000. Template switching introduced a universal primer binding site; the final cDNA contained a unique molecular identifier, enabling accurate counting of TCR cDNA molecules. Specific primers in the conserved constant-segment region were used to synthesize first-strand cDNA for the TCR alpha and beta chains. To control for contamination, every cDNA library was double barcoded, receiving both a SMART-Mk sample barcode and Illumina barcodes. Two successive PCR steps introduced TruSeq adapter sequences along with Illumina sample barcodes. TCR alpha and beta cDNA libraries were sequenced on the Illumina HiSeq platform with custom primers. The authors processed their data as follows. Raw reads were processed with MiGEC to extract unique molecular identifiers, and MiXCR was used to determine CDR3 positions. For each individual, recombination models were inferred using an EM algorithm with the repgenHMM and IGoR tools. Shared clonotypes were analyzed with the tcR package in R, and sharing was normalized by the product of cloneset sizes. Out-of-frame nonproductive sequences were analyzed to study raw recombination free of thymic and clonal selection effects. Through fastp at Q25 and MiXCR, TCRdb rebuilt clones from the public reads, retaining in-frame beta chains. Each record represents a unique CDR3 protein, reported with the most common genes and DNA among its rows. These V and J calls derive from TCRdb rather than the authors' analysis. The sample has 1.5 million to 2 million distinct CDR3 sequences on record, roughly a third of them singletons. The ten top clones hold less than 0.35% of the sample.

All donors were healthy Caucasians. The CDR3, from cysteine to phenylalanine, totals 13 residues. Just the 39-base CDR3 DNA is kept, in frame starting at base 1. Trimming accounts for 11 bases at V and 1 base at J, while the number of junction bases matched to no gene is 4. Looking up the germline V gene yields CDR1 MGHDK and CDR2 SYGVNS. This specimen belongs to a study of identical twins (dated by TCRdb to 2016 to 2017). About the full investigation: To test whether fetal clonotypes persist, this study deep-sequenced TCR alpha and beta repertoires from monozygotic twins, from unrelated adults of various ages, and from cord blood. To rule out contamination, the twin experiments were replicated at different times with different library preparation protocols. Overall results and qualifications from the work: Invariant T cells such as MAIT and iNKT could partly confound zero-insertion analyses, though diverse VJ usage argued against this for most clonotypes. Compared with coincidental sharing between unrelated individuals, out-of-frame TCR alpha sequences shared between twins had an excess of sequences with low generation probability. Out-of-frame TCR alpha sharing in monozygotic twins was systematically underestimated by recombination models, whereas sharing between unrelated individuals was in agreement with the recombination models. Abundant cord blood beta clonotypes had fewer insertions, young adult naive repertoires showed a similar but weaker trend, and memory repertoires showed no such trend. A weaker excess of twin sharing was found in beta out-of-frame sequences because the signal-to-noise ratio was lowered by fewer shared sequences. Conclusions relied on cross-sectional statistical analysis, since the same donors could not be followed over many years.

This sequence originates from a newborn girl in good health. The sequence links TRBV25-1 to TRBJ2-3, with 9 bases aligning to TRBD1. Source material: cord blood. The DNA sequence follows: TGTGCCGGAAGGGACAGGGGCACAGATACGCAGTATTTT. Its protein reads: CAGRDRGTDTQYF.